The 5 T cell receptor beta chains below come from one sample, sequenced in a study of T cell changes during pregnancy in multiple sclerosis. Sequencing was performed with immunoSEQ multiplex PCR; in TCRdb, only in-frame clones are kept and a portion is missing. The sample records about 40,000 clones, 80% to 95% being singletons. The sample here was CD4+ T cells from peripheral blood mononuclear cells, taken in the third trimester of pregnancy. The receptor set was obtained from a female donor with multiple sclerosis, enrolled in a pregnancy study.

The CDR3 loop is CASSLVGLAGGTGELFF. As DNA, the CDR3 is TGCGCCAGCAGCTTGGTCGGACTAGCGGGAGGCACCGGGGAGCTGTTTTTT. The chain recombines TRBV5-1 with TRBJ2-2, with 14 bases fitting TRBD2. Germline loops: CDR1 SGHRS, CDR2 YFSETQ. V shed 0 bases and J 4 bases; nucleotides not matched to a gene: 2. The CDR3 totals 17 residues.

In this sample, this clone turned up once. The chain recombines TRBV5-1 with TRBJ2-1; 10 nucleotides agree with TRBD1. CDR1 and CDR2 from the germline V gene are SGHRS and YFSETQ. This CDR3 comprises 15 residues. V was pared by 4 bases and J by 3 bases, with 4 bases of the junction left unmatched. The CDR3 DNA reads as TGCGCCAGCAGCCACGGGGACAGGGGCTACAATGAGCAGTTCTTC. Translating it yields CASSHGDRGYNEQFF. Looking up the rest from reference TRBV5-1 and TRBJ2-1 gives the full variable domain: KAGVTQTPRYLIKTRGQQVTLSCSPISGHRSVSWYQQTPGQGLQFLFEYFSETQRNKGNFPGRFSGRQFSNSRSEMNVSTLELGDSALYLCASSHGDRGYNEQFFGPGTRLTVL.

This CDR3 is CASSYSPGYGYTF. CDR3 sequence (DNA): TGTGCCAGCAGTTACTCGCCGGGGTATGGCTACACCTTC. This chain uses TRBV6-5 with TRBJ1-2; no clear D gene. V was pared by 0 bases and J by 5 bases, with 7 bases between. This CDR3 is 13 amino acids long. Germline V gene lookup returns CDR1 MNHEY and CDR2 SVGAGI.

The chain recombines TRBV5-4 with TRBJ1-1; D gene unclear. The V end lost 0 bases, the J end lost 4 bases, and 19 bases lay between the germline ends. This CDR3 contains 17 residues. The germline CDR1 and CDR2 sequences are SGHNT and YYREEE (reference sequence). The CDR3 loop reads CASSLAFGPDLGTEAFF. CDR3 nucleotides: TGTGCCAGCAGCTTGGCCTTTGGGCCGGATTTGGGCACTGAAGCTTTCTTT. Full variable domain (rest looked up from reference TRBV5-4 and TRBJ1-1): ETGVTQSPTHLIKTRGQQVTLRCSSQSGHNTVSWYQQALGQGPQFIFQYYREEENGRGNFPPRFSGLQFPNYSSELNVNALELDDSALYLCASSLAFGPDLGTEAFFGQGTRLTVV.

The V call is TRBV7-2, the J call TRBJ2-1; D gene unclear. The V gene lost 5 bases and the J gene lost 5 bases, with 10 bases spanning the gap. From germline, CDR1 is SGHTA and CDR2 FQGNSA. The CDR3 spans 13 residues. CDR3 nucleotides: TGTGCCAGCAGCAGATCTCGGGACAATGAGCAGTTCTTC. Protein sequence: CASSRSRDNEQFF.